The 11 T cell receptor beta chains reported below all come from one sample, sequenced in a study of CD8 T cells in ankylosing spondylitis. From the 5' RACE reads, TCRdb called clonotypes with MiXCR, one entry per CDR3 protein. The sample has some 200,000 distinct CDR3 sequences; more than 25% are singletons. What was sequenced was blood, either unsorted or a sorted T cell fraction (not recorded which). These receptors all come from a male donor with ankylosing spondylitis or in good health (not recorded which).

This clonotype was counted a few times. The chain recombines TRBV15 with TRBJ2-7, with 14 bases matching TRBD2. The germline V gene has CDR1 LNHNV and CDR2 YYDKDF (reference sequence). The trim removed 5 bases at V and 5 bases at J, leaving 11 bases unmatched. This CDR3 contains 17 residues. CDR3 residues: CATSLGLAGAWLDEQYF. The CDR3 nucleotides read TGTGCCACCAGCTTGGGACTAGCGGGAGCTTGGCTGGACGAGCAGTACTTC.

This clonotype was recorded once. A much larger clone sits a single nucleotide away, making a read error possible. The CDR3 coding sequence is TGCAGTGCCCGGGACAGGGGGCAACCGAGCAAGCAGTACTTC. Its translation: CSARDRGQPSKQYF. This rearrangement joins TRBV20-1 to TRBJ2-7, with 12 bases that match TRBD1. CDR1 DFQATT and CDR2 SNEGSKA come from the germline V gene (reference sequence). Losses at the gene ends were 6 bases for V and 8 bases for J; bases not matched to a gene: 11. The CDR3 is 14 residues long.

The table lists this clonotype with many counts. The chain combines TRBV7-2 with TRBJ1-5; D is ambiguous. The V gene's germline CDR1 is SGHTA and CDR2 FQGNSA. The CDR3 is 14 residues long. Trimming cost V 1 base and J 5 bases, with 9 bases left between them. CDR3 DNA: TGTGCCAGCAGCTTAGTCGGTTTGTATCAGCCCCAGCATTTT. It specifies CASSLVGLYQPQHF.

This clonotype was found many times. The chain has TRBV29-1 and TRBJ2-7; possibly TRBD2 for D (5 bases). V was trimmed by 6 bases and J by 5 bases, leaving 8 bases between them. Germline V gene data show CDR1 as SQVTM and CDR2 as ANQGSEA. The CDR3 is made up of 10 amino acids. The DNA for the CDR3 is TGCAGCGTCGGTAGCGACGAGCAGTACTTC. Protein: CSVGSDEQYF.

The V and J genes are TRBV20-1 and TRBJ2-5; maybe TRBD1 (6 bases). Germline assignment: CDR1 DFQATT and CDR2 SNEGSKA (reference sequence). V dropped 5 bases and J dropped 1 base, with 14 bases sitting between them. The CDR3 contains 14 residues. As DNA, the CDR3 is TGCAGTGCTCCTAAGGGGGAGAGCCAAGAGACCCAGTACTTC. Its translation: CSAPKGESQETQYF.

This clonotype has ten or more counts. The chain combines TRBV12-3 or TRBV12-4 with TRBJ2-3; 8 bases align to TRBD2. This CDR3 is 15 amino acids long. Trimming removed 3 bases from V and 1 base from J; junction bases left unmatched: 3. Here the CDR3 reads CASSFTGGGTDTQYF. The CDR3, as DNA: TGTGCCAGCAGTTTTACGGGAGGGGGCACAGATACGCAGTATTTT.

This clonotype was counted ten times or more. The J gene is TRBJ2-3, the V gene TRBV20-1; 13 bases fit TRBD2. Germline V gene lookup returns CDR1 DFQATT and CDR2 SNEGSKA (reference sequence). Unmatched junction bases numbered 9, after V lost 5 bases and J lost 7 bases. The CDR3 contains 15 residues. The CDR3 nucleotides read TGCAGTGCTCCGCCACTAGCGGGAGGGCCTAATACGCAGTATTTT. Protein sequence: CSAPPLAGGPNTQYF.

The rearrangement uses TRBV9 and TRBJ1-3; D gene unclear. The V gene lost 0 bases and the J gene lost 7 bases, with 14 bases spanning the gap. Germline V CDR1 and CDR2: SGDLS, YYNGEE. The CDR3 covers 15 residues. The DNA for the CDR3 is TGTGCCAGCAGCGTAGAAGACCCGGGTAGTAACACCATATATTTT. Its translation is CASSVEDPGSNTIYF.

This sequence joins TRBV28 and TRBJ2-7; 10 bases line up with TRBD2. The V segment lost 4 bases and the J segment 7 bases; nucleotides outside the gene matches: 10. Per the germline V gene, CDR1 is MDHEN and CDR2 is SYDVKM. The CDR3 runs 15 residues. This chain's CDR3 is CASSYETSGPGEQYF. The CDR3, as DNA: TGTGCCAGCAGTTACGAGACTAGCGGGCCGGGGGAGCAGTACTTC. Looking up the rest from reference TRBV28 and TRBJ2-7 gives the full variable domain: DVKVTQSSRYLVKRTGEKVFLECVQDMDHENMFWYRQDPGLGLRLIYFSYDVKMKEKGDIPEGYSVSREKKERFSLILESASTNQTSMYLCASSYETSGPGEQYFGPGTRLTVT.

Many counts were recorded for this clonotype. V is TRBV5-1 and J is TRBJ2-7; 9 nucleotides line up with TRBD2. The CDR3 runs to 15 residues. Trimming at V came to 4 bases and at J to 0 bases, leaving 5 bases not matched to a gene. From germline, CDR1 is SGHRS and CDR2 YFSETQ. Here the CDR3 DNA reads TGCGCCAGCAGCAGTAGCGGGAGCTACTCCTACGAGCAGTACTTC. Its translation is CASSSSGSYSYEQYF.

V and J are TRBV15 and TRBJ2-1; TRBD2 matches 7 bases. The germline V gene encodes CDR1 LNHNV and CDR2 YYDKDF (reference sequence). The V and J ends lost 1 base and 6 bases, in that order; junction bases with no gene match: 6. The CDR3 length is 15 residues. In nucleotides, the CDR3 is TGTGCCACCAGCAGAGTAGGGAGGGTTAGCAATGAGCAGTTCTTC. It specifies CATSRVGRVSNEQFF.